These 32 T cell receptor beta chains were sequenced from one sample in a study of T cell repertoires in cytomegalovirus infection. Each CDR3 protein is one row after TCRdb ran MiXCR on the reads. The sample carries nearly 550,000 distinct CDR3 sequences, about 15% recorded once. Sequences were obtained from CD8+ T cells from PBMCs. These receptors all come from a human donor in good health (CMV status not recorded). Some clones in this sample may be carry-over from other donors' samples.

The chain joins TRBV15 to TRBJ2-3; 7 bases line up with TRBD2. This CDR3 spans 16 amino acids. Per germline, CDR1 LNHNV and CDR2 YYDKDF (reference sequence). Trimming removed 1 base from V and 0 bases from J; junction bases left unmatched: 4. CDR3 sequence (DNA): TGTGCCACCAGCAGAGGGCTAGCGGAAAGCACAGATACGCAGTATTTT. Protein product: CATSRGLAESTDTQYF.

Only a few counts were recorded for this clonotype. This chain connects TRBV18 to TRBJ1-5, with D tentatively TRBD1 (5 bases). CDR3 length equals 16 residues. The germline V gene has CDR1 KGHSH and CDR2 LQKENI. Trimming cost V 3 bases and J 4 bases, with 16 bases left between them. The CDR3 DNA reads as TGTGCCAGCTCACCCGGGACTCGACAGATAAATCAGCCCCAGCATTTT. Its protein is CASSPGTRQINQPQHF.

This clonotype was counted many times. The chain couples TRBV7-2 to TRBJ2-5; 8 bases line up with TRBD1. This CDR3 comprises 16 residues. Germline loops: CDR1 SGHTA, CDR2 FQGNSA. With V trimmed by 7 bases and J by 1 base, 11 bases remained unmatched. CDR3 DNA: TGTGCCAGCACCCACGGAGACAGGGGAGCCCAAGAGACCCAGTACTTC. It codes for CASTHGDRGAQETQYF.

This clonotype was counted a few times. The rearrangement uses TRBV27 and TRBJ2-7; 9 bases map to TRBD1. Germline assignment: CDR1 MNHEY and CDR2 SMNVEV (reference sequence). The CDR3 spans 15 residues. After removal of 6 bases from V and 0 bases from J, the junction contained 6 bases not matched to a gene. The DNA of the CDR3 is TGTGCCAGCAGCGCCGGGACAGGGAGCTCCTACGAGCAGTACTTC. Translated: CASSAGTGSSYEQYF.

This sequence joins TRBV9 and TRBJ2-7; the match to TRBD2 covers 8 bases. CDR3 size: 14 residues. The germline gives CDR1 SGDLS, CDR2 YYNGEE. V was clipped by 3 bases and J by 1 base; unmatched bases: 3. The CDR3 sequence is CASSAGTSSYEQYF. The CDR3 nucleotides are TGTGCCAGCAGCGCCGGGACTAGTTCCTACGAGCAGTACTTC.

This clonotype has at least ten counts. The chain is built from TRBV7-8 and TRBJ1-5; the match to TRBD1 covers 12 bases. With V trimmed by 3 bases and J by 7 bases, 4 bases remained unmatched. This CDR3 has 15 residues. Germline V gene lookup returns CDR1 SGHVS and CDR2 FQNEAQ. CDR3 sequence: CASSLGQGARQPQHF. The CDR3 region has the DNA TGTGCCAGCAGCTTGGGACAGGGGGCGCGACAGCCCCAGCATTTT. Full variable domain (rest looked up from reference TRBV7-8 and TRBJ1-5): GAGVSQSPRYKVAKRGQDVALRCDPISGHVSLFWYQQALGQGPEFLTYFQNEAQLDKSGLPSDRFFAERPEGSVSTLKIQRTQQEDSAVYLCASSLGQGARQPQHFGDGTRLSIL.

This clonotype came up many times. CDR3 sequence (DNA): TGTGCCAGCAGTTACGGGAGGGAAGGAGCACCGAAACGGGAAGCTTTCTTT. It yields the protein CASSYGREGAPKREAFF. This chain uses TRBV6-5 with TRBJ1-1; D call uncertain. Looked up from germline, CDR1 is MNHEY and CDR2 is SVGAGI. V was pared by 2 bases and J by 8 bases, with 24 bases between. The CDR3 length is 17 residues.

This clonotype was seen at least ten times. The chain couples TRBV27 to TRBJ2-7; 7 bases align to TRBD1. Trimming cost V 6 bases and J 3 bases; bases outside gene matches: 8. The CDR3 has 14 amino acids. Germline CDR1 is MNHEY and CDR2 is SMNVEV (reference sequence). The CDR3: CASSPYRGNYEQYF. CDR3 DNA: TGTGCCAGCAGCCCGTACAGGGGTAACTACGAGCAGTACTTC.

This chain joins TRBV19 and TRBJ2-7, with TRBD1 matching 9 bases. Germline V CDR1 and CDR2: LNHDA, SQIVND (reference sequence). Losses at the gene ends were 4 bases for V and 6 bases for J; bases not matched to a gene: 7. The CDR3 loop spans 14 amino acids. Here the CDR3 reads CASSTGTGRREQYF. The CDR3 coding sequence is TGTGCCAGTAGTACCGGGACAGGGCGGCGCGAGCAGTACTTC.

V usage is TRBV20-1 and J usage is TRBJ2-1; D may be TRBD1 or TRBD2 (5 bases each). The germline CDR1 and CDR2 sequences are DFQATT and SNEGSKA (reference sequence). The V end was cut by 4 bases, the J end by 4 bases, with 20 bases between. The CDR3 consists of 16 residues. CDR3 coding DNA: TGCAGTGCTAAGCCCCCGGGGACCGCGCGATACAATGAGCAGTTCTTC. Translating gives CSAKPPGTARYNEQFF.

This CDR3 reads CSVHRTGGKGVYEQYF. The CDR3 DNA sequence: TGCAGCGTCCATCGGACAGGGGGAAAAGGAGTCTACGAGCAGTACTTC. The rearrangement joins TRBV29-1 to TRBJ2-7; 10 bases are shared with TRBD1. With 6 bases clipped from V and 3 bases from J, the junction kept 14 bases outside the gene matches. CDR1 SQVTM and CDR2 ANQGSEA come from the germline V gene. There are 16 residues in the CDR3.

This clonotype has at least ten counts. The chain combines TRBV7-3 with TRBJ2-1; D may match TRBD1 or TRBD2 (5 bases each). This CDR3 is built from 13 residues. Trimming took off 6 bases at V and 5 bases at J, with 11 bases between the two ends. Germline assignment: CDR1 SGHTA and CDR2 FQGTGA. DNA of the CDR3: TGTGCCAGCAGTAGGGGAGCGAACAATGAGCAGTTCTTC. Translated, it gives CASSRGANNEQFF.

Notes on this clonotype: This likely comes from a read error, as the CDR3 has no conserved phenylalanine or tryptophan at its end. This CDR3 is CASRDPRNMELFL. CDR3 nucleotide sequence: TGTGCCAGCAGGGACCCGCGTAATATGGAGCTGTTTCTT. The rearrangement links TRBV28 to TRBJ2-2; no clear D. Germline V gene sequence: CDR1 MDHEN, CDR2 SYDVKM. The CDR3 has 13 amino acids. V dropped 6 bases and J dropped 10 bases, with 15 bases sitting between them.

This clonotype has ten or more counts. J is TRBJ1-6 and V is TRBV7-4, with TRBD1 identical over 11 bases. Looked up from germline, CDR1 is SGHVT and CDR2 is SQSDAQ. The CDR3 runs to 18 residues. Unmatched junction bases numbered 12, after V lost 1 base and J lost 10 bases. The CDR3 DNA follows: TGTGCCAGCAGCTTAGGCATTCCGGGGACAGGGGGTGGATCACCCCTCCACTTT. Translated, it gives CASSLGIPGTGGGSPLHF. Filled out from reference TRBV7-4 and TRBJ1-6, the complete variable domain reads GAGVSQSPRYKVAKRGRDVALRCDSISGHVTLYWYRQTLGQGSEVLTYSQSDAQRDKSGRPSGRFSAERPERSVSTLKIQRTEQGDSAVYLCASSLGIPGTGGGSPLHFGNGTRLTVT.

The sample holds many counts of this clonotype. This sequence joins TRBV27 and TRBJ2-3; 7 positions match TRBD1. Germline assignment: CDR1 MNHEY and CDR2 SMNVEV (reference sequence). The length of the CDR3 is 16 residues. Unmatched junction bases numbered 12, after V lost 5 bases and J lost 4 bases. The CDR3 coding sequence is TGTGCCAGCAGTCCGAGACAGGGCCCTATCCCAGATACGCAGTATTTT. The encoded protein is CASSPRQGPIPDTQYF.

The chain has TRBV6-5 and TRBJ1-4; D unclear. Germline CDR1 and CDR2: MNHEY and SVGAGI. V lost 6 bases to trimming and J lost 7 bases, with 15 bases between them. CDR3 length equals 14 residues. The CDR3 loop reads CASSPEGVGEKLFF. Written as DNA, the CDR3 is TGTGCCAGCAGCCCCGAGGGCGTCGGTGAAAAACTGTTTTTT.

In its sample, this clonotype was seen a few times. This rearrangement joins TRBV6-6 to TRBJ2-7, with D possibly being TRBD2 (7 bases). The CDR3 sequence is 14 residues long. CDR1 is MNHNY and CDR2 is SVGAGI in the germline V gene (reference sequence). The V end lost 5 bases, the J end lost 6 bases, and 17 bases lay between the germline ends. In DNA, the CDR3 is TGTGCCAGCAGTCTCCGAAGAGGGGGGGGCGAGCAGTACTTC. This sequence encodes CASSLRRGGGEQYF.

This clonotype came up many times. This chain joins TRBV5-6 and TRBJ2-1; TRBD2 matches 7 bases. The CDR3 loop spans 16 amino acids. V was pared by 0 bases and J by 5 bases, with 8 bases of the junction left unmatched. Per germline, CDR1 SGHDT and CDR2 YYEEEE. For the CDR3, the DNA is TGTGCCAGCAGCTTGGTTAGGGAGGGCGAGGACAATGAGCAGTTCTTC. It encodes CASSLVREGEDNEQFF. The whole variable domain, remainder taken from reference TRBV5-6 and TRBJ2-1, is DAGVTQSPTHLIKTRGQQVTLRCSPKSGHDTVSWYQQALGQGPQFIFQYYEEEERQRGNFPDRFSGHQFPNYSSELNVNALLLGDSALYLCASSLVREGEDNEQFFGPGTRLTVL.

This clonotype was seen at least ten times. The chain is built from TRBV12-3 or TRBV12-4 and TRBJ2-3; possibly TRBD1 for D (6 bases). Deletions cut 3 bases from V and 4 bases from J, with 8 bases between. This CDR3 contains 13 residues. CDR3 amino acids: CASSFPGADTQYF. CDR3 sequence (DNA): TGTGCCAGCAGTTTCCCAGGGGCAGATACGCAGTATTTT.

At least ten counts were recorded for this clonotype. The CDR3 loop reads CASSRIPGLAGPRPGELFF. For the CDR3, the DNA is TGTGCCAGCAGTCGAATACCGGGACTAGCGGGGCCGAGACCCGGGGAGCTGTTTTTT. V usage is TRBV6-2 or TRBV6-3 and J usage is TRBJ2-2; 13 bases are a match to TRBD2. This CDR3 contains 19 residues. Losses at the gene ends were 5 bases for V and 6 bases for J; bases not matched to a gene: 15. From germline, CDR1 is MNHEY and CDR2 SVGEGT.

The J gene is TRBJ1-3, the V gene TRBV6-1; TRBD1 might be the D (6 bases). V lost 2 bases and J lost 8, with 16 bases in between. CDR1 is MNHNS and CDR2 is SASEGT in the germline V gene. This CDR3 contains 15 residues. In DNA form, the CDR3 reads TGTGCCAGCAGTGAACCGGCAGGGGTGGTAGACACCATATATTTT. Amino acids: CASSEPAGVVDTIYF.

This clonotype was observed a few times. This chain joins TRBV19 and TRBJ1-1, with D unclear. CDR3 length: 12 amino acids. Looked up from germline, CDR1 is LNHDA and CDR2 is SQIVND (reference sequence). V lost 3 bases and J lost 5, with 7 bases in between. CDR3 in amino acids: CASSIGVTEAFF. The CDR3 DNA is TGTGCCAGTAGTATCGGGGTAACTGAAGCTTTCTTT.

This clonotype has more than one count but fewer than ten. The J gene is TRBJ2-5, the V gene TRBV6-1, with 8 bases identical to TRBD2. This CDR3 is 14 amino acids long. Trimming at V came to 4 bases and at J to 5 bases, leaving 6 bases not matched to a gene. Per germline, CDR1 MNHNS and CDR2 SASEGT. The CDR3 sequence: CASSGREGMETQYF. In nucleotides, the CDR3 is TGTGCCAGCAGTGGACGGGAGGGTATGGAGACCCAGTACTTC.

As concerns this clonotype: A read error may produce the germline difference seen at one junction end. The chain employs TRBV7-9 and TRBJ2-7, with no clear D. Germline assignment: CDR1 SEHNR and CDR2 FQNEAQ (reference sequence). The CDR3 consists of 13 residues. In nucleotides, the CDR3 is TGTGCCAGCAGCTTTACCAGCTCCTGCGAGCAGTACTTC. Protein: CASSFTSSCEQYF.

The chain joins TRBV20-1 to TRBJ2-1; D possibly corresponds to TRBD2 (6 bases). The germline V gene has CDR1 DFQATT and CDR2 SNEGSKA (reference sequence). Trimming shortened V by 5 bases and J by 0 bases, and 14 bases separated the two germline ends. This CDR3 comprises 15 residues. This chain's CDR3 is CSALSREVSYNEQFF. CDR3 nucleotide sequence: TGCAGTGCTCTTTCCAGGGAGGTCTCCTACAATGAGCAGTTCTTC.

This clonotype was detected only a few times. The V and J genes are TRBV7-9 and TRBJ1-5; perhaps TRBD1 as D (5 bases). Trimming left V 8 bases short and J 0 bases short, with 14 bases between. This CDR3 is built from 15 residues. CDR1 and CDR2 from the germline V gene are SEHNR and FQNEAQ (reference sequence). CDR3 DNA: TGTGCCAGCCGGGACGGGCGAAATAGCAATCAGCCCCAGCATTTT. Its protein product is CASRDGRNSNQPQHF.

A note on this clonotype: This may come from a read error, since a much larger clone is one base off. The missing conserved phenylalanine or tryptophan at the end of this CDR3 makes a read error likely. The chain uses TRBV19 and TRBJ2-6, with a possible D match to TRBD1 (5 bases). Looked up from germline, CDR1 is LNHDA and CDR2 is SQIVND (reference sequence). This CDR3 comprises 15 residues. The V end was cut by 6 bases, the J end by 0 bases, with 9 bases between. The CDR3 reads CASRRGSSGANVLTL. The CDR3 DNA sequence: TGTGCCAGTAGAAGGGGAAGCTCTGGGGCCAACGTCCTGACTTTA.

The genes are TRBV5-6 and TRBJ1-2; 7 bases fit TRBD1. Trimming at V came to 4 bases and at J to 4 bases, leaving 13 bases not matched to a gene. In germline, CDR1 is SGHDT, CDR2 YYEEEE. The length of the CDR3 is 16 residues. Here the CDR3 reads CASSRGGDSPFYGYTF. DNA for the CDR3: TGTGCCAGCAGCCGGGGAGGGGACAGCCCCTTCTATGGCTACACCTTC.

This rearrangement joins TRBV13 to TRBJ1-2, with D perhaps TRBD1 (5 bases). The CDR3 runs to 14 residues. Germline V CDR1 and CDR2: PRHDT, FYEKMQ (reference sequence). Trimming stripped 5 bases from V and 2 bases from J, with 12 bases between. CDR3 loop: CASSTRDGNYGYTF. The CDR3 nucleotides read TGTGCCAGCAGCACCCGGGACGGCAACTATGGCTACACCTTC.

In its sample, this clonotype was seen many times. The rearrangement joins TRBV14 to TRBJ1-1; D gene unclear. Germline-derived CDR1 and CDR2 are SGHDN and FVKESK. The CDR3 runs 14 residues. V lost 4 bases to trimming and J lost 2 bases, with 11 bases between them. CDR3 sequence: CASSPLSSNTEAFF. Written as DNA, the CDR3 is TGTGCCAGCAGCCCATTGAGCAGCAACACTGAAGCTTTCTTT.

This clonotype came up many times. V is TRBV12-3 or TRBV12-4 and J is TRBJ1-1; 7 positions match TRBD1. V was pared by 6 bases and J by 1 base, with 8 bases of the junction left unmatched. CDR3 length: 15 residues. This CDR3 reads CASSSAGTANTEAFF. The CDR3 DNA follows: TGTGCCAGCAGCTCCGCCGGGACAGCGAACACTGAAGCTTTCTTT.

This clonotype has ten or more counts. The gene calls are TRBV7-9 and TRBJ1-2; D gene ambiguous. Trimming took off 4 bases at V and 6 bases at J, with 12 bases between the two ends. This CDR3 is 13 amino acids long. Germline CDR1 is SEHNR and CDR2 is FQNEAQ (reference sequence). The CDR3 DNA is TGTGCCAGCAGCTACCTACCACAGAATGGCTACACCTTC. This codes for CASSYLPQNGYTF.